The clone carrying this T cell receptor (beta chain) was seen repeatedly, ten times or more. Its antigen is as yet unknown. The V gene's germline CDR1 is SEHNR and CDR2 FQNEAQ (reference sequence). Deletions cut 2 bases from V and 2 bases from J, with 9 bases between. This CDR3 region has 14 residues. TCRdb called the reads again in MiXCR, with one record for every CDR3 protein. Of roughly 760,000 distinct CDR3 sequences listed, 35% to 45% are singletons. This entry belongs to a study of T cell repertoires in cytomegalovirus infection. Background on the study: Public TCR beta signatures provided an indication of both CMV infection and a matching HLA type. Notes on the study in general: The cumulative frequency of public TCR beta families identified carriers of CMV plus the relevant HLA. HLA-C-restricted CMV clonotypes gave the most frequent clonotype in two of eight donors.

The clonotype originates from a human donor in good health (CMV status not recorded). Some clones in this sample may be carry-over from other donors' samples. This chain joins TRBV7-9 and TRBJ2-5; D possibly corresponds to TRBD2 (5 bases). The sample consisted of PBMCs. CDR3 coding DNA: TGTGCCAGCAGCTTACTTTCGGGGCAAGAGACCCAGTACTTC. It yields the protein CASSLLSGQETQYF.